This note documents a single TCR beta chain sequence. In the authors' workflow: Amplification with reference gene primers provided the estimates of nucleated cell counts. TCRdb's table, derived via immunoSEQ multiplex PCR, lists solely in-frame clones and lacks some. D and trimming were read from the DNA, whereas the V and J calls and clone size are those reported in that table. The repertoire holds some 130,000 clones, with approximately 89% as singletons. The source of the sample is a study of blood T cell repertoires in COVID-19. This CDR3 contains 14 residues. Germline V lookup: CDR1 MGHDK, CDR2 SYGVNS. V lost 5 bases and J lost 3; bases outside the gene matches: 4.

The chain is built from TRBV25-1 and TRBJ2-3, with 8 bases lining up with TRBD1. The sample comprised peripheral blood. The receptor's source is a man in his fifties with acute or convalescent COVID-19. The CDR3 DNA sequence: TGTGCCAGCAGTCGGCAGGGGGCTACAGATACGCAGTATTTT. This codes for CASSRQGATDTQYF.